This TCR beta chain was captured in a study of T cell responses to AZD1222 COVID-19 vaccine. Note on this clone: Antigen: not known.

Sequencing was performed with immunoSEQ multiplex PCR; in TCRdb, only in-frame clones are kept and a portion is missing. The table lists approximately 100,000 clones, 92% of them singletons. V trimming: 4 bases; J trimming: 5 bases; junction bases outside the gene matches: 7. The germline gives CDR1 SGDLS, CDR2 YYNGEE. CDR3 length: 16 residues. Study conclusions and caveats: Donors were largely white British and mainly female; clonal diversity was possibly underestimated.

This receptor was identified in an adult in good health. The source was peripheral blood, collected on day 0 of AZD1222 vaccination. This rearrangement joins TRBV9 to TRBJ2-2; TRBD2 agrees at 11 bases. CDR3 region: CASSPISGRGTGELFF. The CDR3 DNA follows: TGTGCCAGCAGCCCCATTAGCGGGAGGGGTACCGGGGAGCTGTTTTTT.